The source of this T cell receptor (beta chain) is a study of beta chain features in type 1 diabetes. Since all of the isolated RNA was reverse transcribed, expressed TCRB transcripts were what got sequenced. Profiling relied on immunoSEQ multiplex PCR, and the TCRdb table lists in-frame clones only, not all of them. The sample contains hundreds of thousands of clones, roughly 16% of which appear only once. This CDR3 spans 19 amino acids. Unmatched junction bases numbered 18, after V lost 4 bases and J lost 2 bases. The J gene is TRBJ1-3, the V gene TRBV5-7; 7 bases map to TRBD1. TRBV5-7 is an ORF, and what it does is uncertain. The sequencing sample was made of naive CD4+ T cells from blood. This receptor was identified in a woman younger than 35 in good health. CDR3 amino acids: CASSDGWLYMTGPGNTIYF. The CDR3 DNA reads TGTGCCAGCAGCGACGGTTGGTTGTACATGACAGGGCCTGGAAACACCATATATTTT.